The T cell receptor (beta chain) described here comes from a study of cytomegalovirus exposure and HLA in healthy donors. The wider study: Of 300 to 450 genotyped donors, around 76% clustered with self-reported Caucasian donors.

This clone was detected only a few times. Its antigen is as yet unknown. Findings of the study overall: 16,951 TCR beta sequences were associated with HLA alleles at 0.05 false discovery rate in a later analysis. The study dropped some indistinguishable V segments, TRBV6-2 and TRBV6-3 among them.

PCR used 60 Vbeta primers and 13 Jbeta primers. The repertoire was sequenced with immunoSEQ multiplex PCR; TCRdb's copy has only in-frame clones and lacks some. The sample lists about 72,000 clones; approximately 78% were seen once. Germline lookup yields CDR1 SGHAT and CDR2 FQNNGV. V was cut by 1 base and J by 0 bases, with 7 bases left in between. This CDR3 contains 15 residues. Specimen: PBMCs. The TCR originated in a man in his forties in good health and CMV-seronegative. This chain uses TRBV11-2 with TRBJ1-5, with D perhaps matching TRBD1 (5 bases). CDR3 coding DNA: TGTGCCAGCAGCTTAGTACAGGATAGCAATCAGCCCCAGCATTTT. Translating gives CASSLVQDSNQPQHF.